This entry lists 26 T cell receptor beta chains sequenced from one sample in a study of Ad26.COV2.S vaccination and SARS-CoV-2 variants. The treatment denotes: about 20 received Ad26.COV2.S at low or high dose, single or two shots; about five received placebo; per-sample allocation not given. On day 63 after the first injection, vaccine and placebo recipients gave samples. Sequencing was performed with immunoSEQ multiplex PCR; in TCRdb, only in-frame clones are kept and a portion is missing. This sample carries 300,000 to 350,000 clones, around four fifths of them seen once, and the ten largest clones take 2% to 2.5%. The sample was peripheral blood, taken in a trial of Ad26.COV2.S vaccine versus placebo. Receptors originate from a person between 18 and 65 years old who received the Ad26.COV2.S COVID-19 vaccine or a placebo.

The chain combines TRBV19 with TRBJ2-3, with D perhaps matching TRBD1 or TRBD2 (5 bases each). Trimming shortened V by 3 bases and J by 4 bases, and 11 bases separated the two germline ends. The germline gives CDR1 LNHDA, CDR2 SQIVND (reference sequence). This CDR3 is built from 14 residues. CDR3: CASSIGAMSDTQYF. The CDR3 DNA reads TGTGCCAGTAGTATCGGGGCAATGTCAGATACGCAGTATTTT.

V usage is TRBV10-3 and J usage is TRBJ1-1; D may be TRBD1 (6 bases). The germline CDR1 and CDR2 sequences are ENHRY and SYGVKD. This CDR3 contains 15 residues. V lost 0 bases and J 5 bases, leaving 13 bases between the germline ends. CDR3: CAISESGRGSTEAFF. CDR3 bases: TGTGCCATCAGTGAGTCGGGAAGGGGGAGTACTGAAGCTTTCTTT.

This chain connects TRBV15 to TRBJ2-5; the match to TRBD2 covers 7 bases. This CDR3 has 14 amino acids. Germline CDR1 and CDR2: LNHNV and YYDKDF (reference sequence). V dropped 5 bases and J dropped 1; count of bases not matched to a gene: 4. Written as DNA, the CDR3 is TGTGCCACCAGCGGGAGGGACCTCCAAGAGACCCAGTACTTC. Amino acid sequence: CATSGRDLQETQYF.

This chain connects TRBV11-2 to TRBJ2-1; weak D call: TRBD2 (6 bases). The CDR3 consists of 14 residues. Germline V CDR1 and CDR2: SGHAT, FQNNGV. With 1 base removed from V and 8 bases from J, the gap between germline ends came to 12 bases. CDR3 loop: CASSLATRIYEQFF. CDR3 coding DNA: TGTGCCAGCAGCTTAGCGACTAGAATCTATGAGCAGTTCTTC.

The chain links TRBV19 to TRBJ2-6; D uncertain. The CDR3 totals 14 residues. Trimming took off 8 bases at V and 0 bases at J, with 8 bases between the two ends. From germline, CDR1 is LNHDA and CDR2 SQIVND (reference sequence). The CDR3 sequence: CASSLFSGANVLTF. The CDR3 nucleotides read TGTGCCAGTTCTCTCTTCTCTGGGGCCAACGTCCTGACTTTC.

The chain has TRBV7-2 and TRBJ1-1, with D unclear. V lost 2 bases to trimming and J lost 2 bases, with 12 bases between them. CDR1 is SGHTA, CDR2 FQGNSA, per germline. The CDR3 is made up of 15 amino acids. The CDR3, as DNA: TGTGCCAGCAGCTTACGACCTTATCCCAACACTGAAGCTTTCTTT. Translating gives CASSLRPYPNTEAFF.

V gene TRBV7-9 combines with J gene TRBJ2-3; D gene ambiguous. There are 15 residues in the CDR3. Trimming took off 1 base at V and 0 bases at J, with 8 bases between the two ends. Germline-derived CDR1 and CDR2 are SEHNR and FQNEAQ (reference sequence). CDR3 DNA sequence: TGTGCCAGCAGCTTAGAAGGGCTAAGCACAGATACGCAGTATTTT. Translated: CASSLEGLSTDTQYF.

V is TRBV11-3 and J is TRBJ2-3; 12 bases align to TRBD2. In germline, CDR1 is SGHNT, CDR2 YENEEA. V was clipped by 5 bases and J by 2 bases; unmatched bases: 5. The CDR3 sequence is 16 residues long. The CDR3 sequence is CASSPGTSGSTDTQYF. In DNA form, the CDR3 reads TGTGCCAGCAGCCCGGGGACTAGCGGGTCCACAGATACGCAGTATTTT.

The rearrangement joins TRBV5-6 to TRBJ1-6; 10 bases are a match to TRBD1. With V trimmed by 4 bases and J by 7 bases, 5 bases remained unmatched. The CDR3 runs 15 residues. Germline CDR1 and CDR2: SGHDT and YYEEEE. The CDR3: CASSGGDRGNSPLHF. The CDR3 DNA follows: TGTGCCAGCAGCGGTGGGGACAGGGGCAATTCACCCCTCCACTTT. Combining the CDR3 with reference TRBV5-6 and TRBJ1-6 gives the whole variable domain DAGVTQSPTHLIKTRGQQVTLRCSPKSGHDTVSWYQQALGQGPQFIFQYYEEEERQRGNFPDRFSGHQFPNYSSELNVNALLLGDSALYLCASSGGDRGNSPLHFGNGTRLTVT.

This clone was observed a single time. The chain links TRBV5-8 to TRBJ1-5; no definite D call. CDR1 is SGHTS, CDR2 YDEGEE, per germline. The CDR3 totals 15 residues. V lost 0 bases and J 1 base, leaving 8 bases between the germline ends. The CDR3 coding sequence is TGTGCCAGCAGCTTGGGACACCAAAGCAATCAGCCCCAGCATTTT. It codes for CASSLGHQSNQPQHF.

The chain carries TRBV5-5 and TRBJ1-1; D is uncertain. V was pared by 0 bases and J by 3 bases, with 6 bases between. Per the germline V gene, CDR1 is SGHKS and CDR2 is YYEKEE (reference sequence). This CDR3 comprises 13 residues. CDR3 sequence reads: CASSLAWDTEAFF. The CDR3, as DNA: TGTGCCAGCAGCTTGGCCTGGGACACTGAAGCTTTCTTT.

In DNA form, the CDR3 reads TGTGCCAGCAGCTTGGGTACGACAGGGGGTTATGAAAAACTGTTTTTT. It yields the protein CASSLGTTGGYEKLFF. This chain connects TRBV5-8 to TRBJ1-4, with 9 bases lining up with TRBD1. Losses at the gene ends were 0 bases for V and 6 bases for J; bases not matched to a gene: 6. Germline assignment: CDR1 SGHTS and CDR2 YDEGEE. CDR3 length: 16 residues.

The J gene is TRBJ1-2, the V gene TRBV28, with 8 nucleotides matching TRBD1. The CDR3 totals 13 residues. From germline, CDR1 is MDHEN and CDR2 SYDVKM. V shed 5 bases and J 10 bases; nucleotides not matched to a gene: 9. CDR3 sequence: CASSGQGLYAYTF. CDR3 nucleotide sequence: TGTGCCAGCAGTGGACAGGGTCTATACGCCTACACCTTC.

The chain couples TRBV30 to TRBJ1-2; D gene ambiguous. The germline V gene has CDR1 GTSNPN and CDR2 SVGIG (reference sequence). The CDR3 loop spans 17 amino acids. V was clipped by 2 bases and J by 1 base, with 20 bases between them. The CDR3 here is CAWSISAWTTLNYGYTF. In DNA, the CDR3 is TGTGCCTGGAGTATCTCCGCCTGGACGACCCTTAACTATGGCTACACCTTC. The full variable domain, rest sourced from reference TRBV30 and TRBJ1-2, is SQTIHQWPATLVQPVGSPLSLECTVEGTSNPNLYWYRQAAGRGLQLLFYSVGIGQISSEVPQNLSASRPQDRQFILSSKKLLLSDSGFYLCAWSISAWTTLNYGYTFGSGTRLTVV.

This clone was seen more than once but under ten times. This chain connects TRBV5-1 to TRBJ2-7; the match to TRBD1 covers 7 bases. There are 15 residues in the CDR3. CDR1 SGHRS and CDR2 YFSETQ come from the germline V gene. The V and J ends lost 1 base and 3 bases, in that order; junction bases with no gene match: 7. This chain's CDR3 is CASSLPGQERYEQYF. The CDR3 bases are TGCGCCAGCAGCTTGCCCGGACAGGAGCGCTACGAGCAGTACTTC.

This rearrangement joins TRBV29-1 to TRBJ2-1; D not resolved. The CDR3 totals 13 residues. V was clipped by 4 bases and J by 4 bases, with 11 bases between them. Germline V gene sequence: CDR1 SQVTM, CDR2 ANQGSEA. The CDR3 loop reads CSVVRDPYNEQFF. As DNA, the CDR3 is TGCAGCGTTGTAAGGGATCCATACAATGAGCAGTTCTTC.

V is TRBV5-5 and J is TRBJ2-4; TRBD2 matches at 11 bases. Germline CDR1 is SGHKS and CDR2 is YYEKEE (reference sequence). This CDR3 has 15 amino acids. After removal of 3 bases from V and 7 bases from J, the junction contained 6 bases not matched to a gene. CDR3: CASSSYLAGGNIQYF. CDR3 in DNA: TGTGCCAGCAGCTCGTACCTAGCGGGGGGCAACATTCAGTACTTC.

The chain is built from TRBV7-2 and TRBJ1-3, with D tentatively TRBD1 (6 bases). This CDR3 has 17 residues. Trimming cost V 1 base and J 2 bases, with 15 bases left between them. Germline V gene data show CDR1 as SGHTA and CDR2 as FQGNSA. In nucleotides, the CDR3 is TGTGCCAGCAGCTTAGTCGGCAGGGGATCCCCTGGAAACACCATATATTTT. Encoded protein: CASSLVGRGSPGNTIYF.

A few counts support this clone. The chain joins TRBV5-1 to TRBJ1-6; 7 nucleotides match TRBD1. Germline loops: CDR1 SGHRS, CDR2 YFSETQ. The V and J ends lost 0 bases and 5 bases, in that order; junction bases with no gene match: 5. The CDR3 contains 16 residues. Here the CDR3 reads CASSLAGTEDNSPLHF. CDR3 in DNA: TGCGCCAGCAGCTTGGCCGGGACAGAGGATAATTCACCCCTCCACTTT.

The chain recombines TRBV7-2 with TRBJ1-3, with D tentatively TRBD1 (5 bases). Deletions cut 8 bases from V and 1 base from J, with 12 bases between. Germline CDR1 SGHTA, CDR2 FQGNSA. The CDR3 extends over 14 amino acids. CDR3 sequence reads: CASALGGSGNTIYF. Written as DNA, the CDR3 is TGTGCCAGCGCCCTGGGGGGATCTGGAAACACCATATATTTT.

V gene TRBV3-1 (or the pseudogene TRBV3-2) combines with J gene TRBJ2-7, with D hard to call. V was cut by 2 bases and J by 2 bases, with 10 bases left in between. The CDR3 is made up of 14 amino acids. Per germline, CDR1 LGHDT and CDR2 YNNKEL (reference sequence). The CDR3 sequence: CASSQFPDAYEQYF. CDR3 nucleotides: TGTGCCAGCAGCCAATTCCCGGACGCCTACGAGCAGTACTTC.

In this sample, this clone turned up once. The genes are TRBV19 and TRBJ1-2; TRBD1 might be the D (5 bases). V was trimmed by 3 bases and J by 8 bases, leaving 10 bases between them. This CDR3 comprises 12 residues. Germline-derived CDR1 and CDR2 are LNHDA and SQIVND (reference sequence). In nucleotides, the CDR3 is TGTGCCAGTAGTATTCAGGGTTTCGGCTACACCTTC. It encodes CASSIQGFGYTF.

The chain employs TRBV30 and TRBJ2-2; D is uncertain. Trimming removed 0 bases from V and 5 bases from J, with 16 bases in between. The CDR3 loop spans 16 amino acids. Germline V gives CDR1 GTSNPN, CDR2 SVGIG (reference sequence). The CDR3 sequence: CAWSVLGNVRTGELFF. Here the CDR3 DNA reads TGTGCCTGGAGTGTATTAGGGAATGTTAGGACCGGGGAGCTGTTTTTT.

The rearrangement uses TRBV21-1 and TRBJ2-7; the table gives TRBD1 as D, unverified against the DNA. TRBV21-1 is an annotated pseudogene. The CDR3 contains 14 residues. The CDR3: CASSKGTGGAEQYF. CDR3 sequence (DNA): TGTGCCAGCAGCAAAGGGACAGGGGGCGCCGAGCAGTACTTC.

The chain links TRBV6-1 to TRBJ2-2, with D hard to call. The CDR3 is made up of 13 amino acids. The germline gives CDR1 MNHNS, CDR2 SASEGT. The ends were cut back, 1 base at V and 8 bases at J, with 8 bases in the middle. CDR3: CASSEGPTGELFF. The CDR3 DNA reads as TGTGCCAGCAGTGAAGGCCCCACGGGGGAGCTGTTTTTT.

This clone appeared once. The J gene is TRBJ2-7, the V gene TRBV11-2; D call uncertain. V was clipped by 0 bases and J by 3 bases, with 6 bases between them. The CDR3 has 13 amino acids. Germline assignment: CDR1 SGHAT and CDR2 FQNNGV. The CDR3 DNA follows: TGTGCCAGCAGCTTAGAGGGCTACTACGAGCAGTACTTC. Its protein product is CASSLEGYYEQYF. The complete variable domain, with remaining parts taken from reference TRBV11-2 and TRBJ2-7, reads EAGVAQSPRYKIIEKRQSVAFWCNPISGHATLYWYQQILGQGPKLLIQFQNNGVVDDSQLPKDRFSAERLKGVDSTLKIQPAKLEDSAVYLCASSLEGYYEQYFGPGTRLTVT.